This TCR beta chain originates from a study of cytomegalovirus exposure and HLA in healthy donors. Study-wide results and limits: Most of the TCR beta V segments (in an earlier analysis) were productive either about 87% or about 30% of the time.

Turning to this clone: What it binds is unknown.

The PCR employed 60 Vbeta primers together with 13 Jbeta primers. TCRdb's copy holds only in-frame clones and misses some; the assay was immunoSEQ multiplex PCR. The repertoire holds 200,000 to 250,000 clones, approximately 88% seen once, with roughly 0.75% in the top ten. The CDR3 totals 14 residues. Deletions cut 8 bases from V and 7 bases from J, with 17 bases between. Germline lookup yields CDR1 MNHEY and CDR2 SMNVEV (reference sequence). Sequencing input: PBMCs. The V call is TRBV27, the J call TRBJ1-4, with a possible D match to TRBD1 (5 bases). The source of this sequence is a boy between 2 and 10 years old in good health and CMV-seronegative. CDR3 bases: TGTGCCAGCTCGACGGGGGGGATAGGTGAAAAACTGTTTTTT. Protein sequence: CASSTGGIGEKLFF.